This T cell receptor (beta chain) appears in the sequencing data of a study of blood T cells in healthy people across ages. Regarding the study as a whole: With age, beta diversity per million T cells declined roughly linearly, significantly by approximately 41. Long-lived donors carried more naive CD4+ cells and greater diversity than aged donors.

Primed by a sample-barcoded 5' primer and a J-beta primer mix, a second PCR proceeded for roughly 6 to 12 cycles. TCRdb re-called the 5' RACE reads through MiXCR, storing one row per CDR3 protein. The sample lists a few hundred thousand distinct CDR3 sequences, 27% seen once, with over 25% in the top ten. The sample holds a few counts of this clonotype. The antigen remains unidentified. Every donor contributed roughly 10 milliliters of peripheral blood by blood draw. Per sample, a minimum of 6 million PBMCs were isolated. The germline gives CDR1 MNHEY, CDR2 SMNVEV (reference sequence). This CDR3 contains 16 residues.

The clonotype originates from a woman in her 70s in good health. This sequence joins TRBV27 and TRBJ2-5; the match to TRBD1 covers 9 bases. The DNA end lines up better with TRBJ2-7; the J call may be wrong. What was sequenced was blood. This CDR3 reads CASSLGNRDRAYEQYF. As DNA, the CDR3 is TGTGCCAGCAGTTTAGGGAACCGGGACAGGGCGTACGAGCAGTACTTC.